This TCR beta chain was found in a study of T cell responses to AZD1222 COVID-19 vaccine. Study-wide context: Second-dose schedules of about 4 or about 12 weeks were combined. Findings of the study overall: Among AZD1222 vaccinees, only five to seven were seropositive at baseline. Clonal diversity was possibly underestimated; the donors were predominantly white British and more often female. The CD4 TCRs associated with vaccination extended across spike and predominated at 160-218 and 743-854.

The method was immunoSEQ multiplex PCR; TCRdb's version includes in-frame clones alone and lacks a portion of them. The table has approximately 110,000 clones, over 85% seen once. A word on this clone: Its specificity is not known.

The length of the CDR3 is 13 residues. V dropped 0 bases and J dropped 5 bases, with 7 bases sitting between them. Looked up from germline, CDR1 is SGHDN and CDR2 is FVKESK. This chain joins TRBV14 and TRBJ1-1; D gene uncertain. The sequenced sample was peripheral blood, obtained on day 0 of AZD1222 vaccination. This clonotype originated in an adult in good health. The CDR3 DNA reads TGTGCCAGCAGCCAAGATCTAATAACTGAAGCTTTCTTT. This translates into CASSQDLITEAFF.